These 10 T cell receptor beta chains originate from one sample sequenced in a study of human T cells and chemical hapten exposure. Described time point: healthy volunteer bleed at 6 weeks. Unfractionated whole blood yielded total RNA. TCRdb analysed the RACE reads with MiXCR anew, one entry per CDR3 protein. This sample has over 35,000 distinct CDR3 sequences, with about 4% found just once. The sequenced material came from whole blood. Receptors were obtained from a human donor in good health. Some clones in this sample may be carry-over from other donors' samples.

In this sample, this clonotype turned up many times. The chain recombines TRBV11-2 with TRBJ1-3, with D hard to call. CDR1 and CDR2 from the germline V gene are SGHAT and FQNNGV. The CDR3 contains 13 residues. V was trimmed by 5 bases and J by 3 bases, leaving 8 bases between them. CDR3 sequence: CASSPQYGNTIYF. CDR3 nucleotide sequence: TGTGCCAGCAGCCCGCAGTATGGAAACACCATATATTTT.

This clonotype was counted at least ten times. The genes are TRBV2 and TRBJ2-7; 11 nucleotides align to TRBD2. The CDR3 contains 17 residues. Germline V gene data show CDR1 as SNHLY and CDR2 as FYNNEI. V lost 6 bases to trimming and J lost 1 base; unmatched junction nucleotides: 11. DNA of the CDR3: TGTGCCAGCAGGACGGGGTTAGCGGGAGGGCCATCCTACGAGCAGTACTTC. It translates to CASRTGLAGGPSYEQYF.

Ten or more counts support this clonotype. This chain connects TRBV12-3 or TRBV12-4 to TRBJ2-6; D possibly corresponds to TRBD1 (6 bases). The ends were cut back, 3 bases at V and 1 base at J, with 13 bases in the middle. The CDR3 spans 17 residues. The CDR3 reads CASSLEQGRSGANVLTF. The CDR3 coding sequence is TGTGCCAGCAGTTTGGAACAGGGTCGGTCTGGGGCCAACGTCCTGACTTTC.

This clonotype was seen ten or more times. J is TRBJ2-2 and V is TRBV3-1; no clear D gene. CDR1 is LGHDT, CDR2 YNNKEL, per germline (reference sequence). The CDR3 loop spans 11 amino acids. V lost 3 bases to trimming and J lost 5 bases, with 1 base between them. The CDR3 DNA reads TGTGCCAGCAGCCATACCGGGGAGCTGTTTTTT. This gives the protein CASSHTGELFF.

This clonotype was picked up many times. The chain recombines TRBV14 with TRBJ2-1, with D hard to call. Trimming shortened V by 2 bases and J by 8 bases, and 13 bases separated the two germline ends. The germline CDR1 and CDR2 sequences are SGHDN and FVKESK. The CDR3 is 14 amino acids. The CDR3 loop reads CASSQQARIDEQFF. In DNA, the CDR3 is TGTGCCAGCAGCCAACAGGCCCGGATTGATGAGCAGTTCTTC.

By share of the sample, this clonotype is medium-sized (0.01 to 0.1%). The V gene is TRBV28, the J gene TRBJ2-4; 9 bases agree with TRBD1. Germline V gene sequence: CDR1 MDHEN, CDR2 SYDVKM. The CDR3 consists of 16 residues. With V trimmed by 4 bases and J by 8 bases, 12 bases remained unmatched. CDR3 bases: TGTGCCAGCAGTTCTGGACAGGGGATAGGACTAGACATTCAGTACTTC. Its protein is CASSSGQGIGLDIQYF.

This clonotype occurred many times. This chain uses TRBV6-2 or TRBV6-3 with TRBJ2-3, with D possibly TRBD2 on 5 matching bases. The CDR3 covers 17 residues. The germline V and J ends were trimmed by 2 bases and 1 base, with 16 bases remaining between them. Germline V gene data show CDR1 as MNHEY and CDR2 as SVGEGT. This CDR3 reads CASSYETGRGGTDTQYF. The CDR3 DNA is TGTGCCAGCAGTTACGAGACCGGCCGGGGTGGCACAGATACGCAGTATTTT.

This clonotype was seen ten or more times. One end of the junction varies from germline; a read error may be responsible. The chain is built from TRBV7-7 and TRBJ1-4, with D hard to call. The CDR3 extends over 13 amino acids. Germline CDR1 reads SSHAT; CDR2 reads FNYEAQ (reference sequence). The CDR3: CASSLMSNEKLFF. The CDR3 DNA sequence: TGTGCTAGCAGCTTAATGAGTAATGAAAAACTGTTTTTT.

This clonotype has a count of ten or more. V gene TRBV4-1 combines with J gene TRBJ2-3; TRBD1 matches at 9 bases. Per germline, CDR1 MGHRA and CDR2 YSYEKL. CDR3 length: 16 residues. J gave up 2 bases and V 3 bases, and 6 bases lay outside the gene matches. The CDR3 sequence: CASSQGTGLSTDTQYF. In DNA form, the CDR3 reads TGCGCCAGCAGCCAGGGGACAGGGTTATCCACAGATACGCAGTATTTT.

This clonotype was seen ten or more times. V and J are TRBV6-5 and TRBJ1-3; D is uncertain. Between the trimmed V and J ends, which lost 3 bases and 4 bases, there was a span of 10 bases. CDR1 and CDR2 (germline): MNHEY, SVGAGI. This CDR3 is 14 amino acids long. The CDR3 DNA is TGTGCCAGCAGTTATGTCGTCGGGGGAAACACCATATATTTT. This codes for CASSYVVGGNTIYF.